The 20 T cell receptor beta chains below all came from one sample that was sequenced in a study of OX40 agonist ivuxolimab in advanced cancers. Sequencing was performed with immunoSEQ multiplex PCR; in TCRdb, only in-frame clones are kept and a portion is missing. The table includes some 30,000 clones, 84% detected once. Sequencing was performed on CD4+ or CD8+ T cells sorted from blood, taken in a trial of the OX40 agonist ivuxolimab. Receptor source: an adult with an advanced solid tumor such as melanoma, head and neck, liver or kidney cancer.

This clone came up once. This chain uses TRBV6-5 with TRBJ1-1; 7 bases map to TRBD1. Per the germline V gene, CDR1 is MNHEY and CDR2 is SVGAGI. Trimming cost V 6 bases and J 5 bases; bases outside gene matches: 9. This CDR3 spans 14 amino acids. The CDR3 bases are TGTGCCAGCAGGTTCTCAGGGGGTCGTACTGAAGCTTTCTTT. Protein: CASRFSGGRTEAFF.

The chain joins TRBV5-1 to TRBJ2-5, with D uncertain. V was trimmed by 4 bases and J by 5 bases, leaving 15 bases between them. Germline V gene lookup returns CDR1 SGHRS and CDR2 YFSETQ. CDR3 length equals 14 residues. In DNA, the CDR3 is TGCGCCAGCAGCGAGACTGGGCTAGGGGAGACCCAGTACTTC. Encoded protein: CASSETGLGETQYF. Together with reference TRBV5-1 and TRBJ2-5, the CDR3 gives the full variable domain: KAGVTQTPRYLIKTRGQQVTLSCSPISGHRSVSWYQQTPGQGLQFLFEYFSETQRNKGNFPGRFSGRQFSNSRSEMNVSTLELGDSALYLCASSETGLGETQYFGPGTRLLVL.

The count of this clone is one. This chain uses TRBV5-4 with TRBJ2-3, with D perhaps TRBD1 or TRBD2 (5 bases each). Germline V gene sequence: CDR1 SGHNT, CDR2 YYREEE (reference sequence). The CDR3 has 15 residues. Trimming removed 4 bases from V and 0 bases from J, with 12 bases in between. CDR3 amino acids: CASSIGTLSTDTQYF. CDR3 sequence (DNA): TGTGCCAGCAGCATAGGGACCTTGAGCACAGATACGCAGTATTTT.

This sequence joins TRBV13 and TRBJ1-2, with D maybe TRBD1 (5 bases). V was cut by 5 bases and J by 6 bases, with 13 bases left in between. Germline lookup yields CDR1 PRHDT and CDR2 FYEKMQ (reference sequence). CDR3 length equals 13 residues. The CDR3 reads CASSLRGWNGYTF. CDR3 bases: TGTGCCAGCAGCCTCCGGGGCTGGAATGGCTACACCTTC.

This rearrangement joins TRBV5-1 to TRBJ2-2; possible D gene TRBD1, 6 bases. The germline gives CDR1 SGHRS, CDR2 YFSETQ. Trimming pared 4 bases from V and 4 bases from J, leaving 11 bases between. The CDR3 runs 14 residues. CDR3 DNA sequence: TGCGCCAGCAGCCCGGACAGACTCACCGGGGAGCTGTTTTTT. It specifies CASSPDRLTGELFF.

The J gene is TRBJ2-5, the V gene TRBV4-1; tentatively, D is TRBD1 or TRBD2 (6 bases each). Germline-derived CDR1 and CDR2 are MGHRA and YSYEKL. The ends were cut back, 4 bases at V and 4 bases at J, with 16 bases in the middle. This CDR3 contains 15 residues. In DNA form, the CDR3 reads TGCGCCAGCAGCCCTCAGGAGGGGGGTGGAGAGACCCAGTACTTC. Its protein product is CASSPQEGGGETQYF.

The chain is built from TRBV30 and TRBJ1-5, with D possibly TRBD1 on 5 matching bases. Germline V gives CDR1 GTSNPN, CDR2 SVGIG (reference sequence). V lost 4 bases and J lost 9, with 25 bases in between. The CDR3 has 16 amino acids. The CDR3 spells CAWTYPDTLGGGPQHF. The CDR3 DNA is TGTGCCTGGACCTATCCGGATACTCTTGGGGGAGGGCCCCAGCATTTT.

The genes are TRBV6-5 and TRBJ2-7, with D perhaps matching TRBD1 (5 bases). Germline V gives CDR1 MNHEY, CDR2 SVGAGI. V was pared by 4 bases and J by 2 bases, with 9 bases between. The CDR3 is made up of 13 amino acids. CDR3 loop: CASSLRQTYEQYF. CDR3 sequence (DNA): TGTGCCAGCAGTTTGAGACAGACCTACGAGCAGTACTTC.

J is TRBJ2-5 and V is TRBV7-9, with D possibly matching TRBD1 (6 bases). The germline V gene has CDR1 SEHNR and CDR2 FQNEAQ (reference sequence). This CDR3 is built from 15 residues. The V end lost 2 bases, the J end lost 2 bases, and 12 bases lay between the germline ends. The CDR3 is CASSLKQGQQETQYF. The CDR3 DNA is TGTGCCAGCAGCTTAAAACAGGGTCAACAAGAGACCCAGTACTTC.

The genes are TRBV6-5 and TRBJ1-1; no clear D gene. Germline assignment: CDR1 MNHEY and CDR2 SVGAGI. V was trimmed by 2 bases and J by 1 base, leaving 5 bases between them. The CDR3 contains 13 residues. The CDR3 bases are TGTGCCAGCAGTTACAAGGAGAACACTGAAGCTTTCTTT. Amino acid sequence: CASSYKENTEAFF.

The chain employs TRBV5-4 and TRBJ1-2, with TRBD1 matching 12 bases. V shed 1 base and J 4 bases; nucleotides not matched to a gene: 2. Germline V lookup: CDR1 SGHNT, CDR2 YYREEE (reference sequence). There are 15 residues in the CDR3. The CDR3 DNA reads as TGTGCCAGCAGCTTGAGGGGACAGGGGGCCTATGGCTACACCTTC. It yields the protein CASSLRGQGAYGYTF.

The chain carries TRBV7-8 and TRBJ1-2; possible D gene TRBD1, 5 bases. The V end lost 5 bases, the J end lost 4 bases, and 14 bases lay between the germline ends. The CDR3 has 14 amino acids. The V gene's germline CDR1 is SGHVS and CDR2 FQNEAQ. The CDR3 region is CASSTREGPYGYTF. CDR3 coding DNA: TGTGCCAGCAGCACCAGGGAAGGGCCCTATGGCTACACCTTC. Filled out from reference TRBV7-8 and TRBJ1-2, the complete variable domain reads GAGVSQSPRYKVAKRGQDVALRCDPISGHVSLFWYQQALGQGPEFLTYFQNEAQLDKSGLPSDRFFAERPEGSVSTLKIQRTQQEDSAVYLCASSTREGPYGYTFGSGTRLTVV.

The chain is built from TRBV13 and TRBJ2-6; D unresolved. The V gene's germline CDR1 is PRHDT and CDR2 FYEKMQ (reference sequence). The CDR3 runs to 17 residues. Trimming pared 2 bases from V and 0 bases from J, leaving 11 bases between. The CDR3 sequence is CASSLWLASSGANVLTF. In nucleotides, the CDR3 is TGTGCCAGCAGCTTATGGCTCGCCTCCTCTGGGGCCAACGTCCTGACTTTC.

The CDR3 loop reads CASSVDSGQGRETQYF. CDR3 bases: TGTGCCAGCAGCGTAGATTCGGGACAGGGTCGGGAGACCCAGTACTTC. The J gene is TRBJ2-5, the V gene TRBV9; TRBD1 matches 9 bases. V was pared by 0 bases and J by 5 bases, with 8 bases of the junction left unmatched. The germline V gene encodes CDR1 SGDLS and CDR2 YYNGEE. The CDR3 covers 16 residues.

This clone was observed a handful of times. This chain links TRBV5-4 with TRBJ2-1; 11 bases line up with TRBD2. The trim removed 0 bases at V and 8 bases at J, leaving 7 bases unmatched. The CDR3 contains 16 residues. From germline, CDR1 is SGHNT and CDR2 YYREEE (reference sequence). CDR3 bases: TGTGCCAGCAGCTTGGCAGTTAGCGGGGGGGCAGATGAGCAGTTCTTC. Protein: CASSLAVSGGADEQFF.

The chain joins TRBV12-5 to TRBJ1-3; D not certain. CDR3 size: 13 residues. Trimming stripped 6 bases from V and 4 bases from J, with 10 bases between. Germline V gene sequence: CDR1 LGHNT, CDR2 FRNRAP. In DNA, the CDR3 is TGTGCTAGTGGATCACATCCCGGAAACACCATATATTTT. As protein: CASGSHPGNTIYF.

This chain joins TRBV7-6 and TRBJ1-5, with a possible D match to TRBD1 (6 bases). With 1 base removed from V and 2 bases from J, the gap between germline ends came to 18 bases. Per the germline V gene, CDR1 is SGHVS and CDR2 is FNYEAQ. CDR3 length equals 18 residues. The CDR3 DNA reads as TGTGCCAGCAGCTTAGGAGGGGGGAGGGGAAGTGGCAATCAGCCCCAGCATTTT. Translation gives CASSLGGGRGSGNQPQHF.

The J gene is TRBJ2-7, the V gene TRBV2, with 7 bases that match TRBD1. In germline, CDR1 is SNHLY, CDR2 FYNNEI. The J segment lost 0 bases and the V segment lost 10 bases, leaving 6 bases of the junction unmatched. The CDR3 covers 13 residues. CDR3 nucleotide sequence: TGTGCCAATACGGGACAGACCTCCTACGAGCAGTACTTC. Amino acids: CANTGQTSYEQYF.

V gene TRBV9 combines with J gene TRBJ1-1; TRBD1 aligns across 12 bases. This CDR3 spans 16 amino acids. The germline V gene encodes CDR1 SGDLS and CDR2 YYNGEE. V shed 0 bases, J shed 7 bases, and the junction held 7 bases outside the gene matches. This chain's CDR3 is CASSVGDRGPRGEAFF. The CDR3 coding sequence is TGTGCCAGCAGCGTAGGGGACAGGGGGCCGCGAGGTGAAGCTTTCTTT.

The rearrangement joins TRBV30 to TRBJ1-3, with D tentatively TRBD1 (5 bases). Per germline, CDR1 GTSNPN and CDR2 SVGIG (reference sequence). Between the trimmed V and J ends, which lost 3 bases and 3 bases, there was a span of 15 bases. The CDR3 has 15 amino acids. DNA of the CDR3: TGTGCCTGGAGCGAGTCCGGGACGCATGGAAACACCATATATTTT. The encoded protein is CAWSESGTHGNTIYF.